Here is one T cell receptor beta chain with its context. This sample was taken from a study of cytomegalovirus exposure and HLA in healthy donors. Study at large: The study placed over 65% of its approximately 400 genotyped donors in the Caucasian-associated ancestry cluster.

The PCR was carried out with 60 Vbeta primers and 13 Jbeta primers. Here immunoSEQ multiplex PCR was the method, and the copy in TCRdb shows in-frame clones only, minus some. The table lists some 130,000 clones, 70% to 85% of them singletons. Sequencing was done on a sample of PBMCs. The clonotype comes from a male donor in good health and CMV-seropositive.

The CDR3 bases are TGTGCCAGCACCCTCCTCACCGGGGAGCTGTTTTTT. Translated: CASTLLTGELFF. The chain recombines TRBV28 with TRBJ2-2; D remains unclear. The germline CDR1 and CDR2 sequences are MDHEN and SYDVKM. V was shortened by 7 bases and J by 4 bases, with 7 bases between the two germline ends. This CDR3 region has 12 residues.